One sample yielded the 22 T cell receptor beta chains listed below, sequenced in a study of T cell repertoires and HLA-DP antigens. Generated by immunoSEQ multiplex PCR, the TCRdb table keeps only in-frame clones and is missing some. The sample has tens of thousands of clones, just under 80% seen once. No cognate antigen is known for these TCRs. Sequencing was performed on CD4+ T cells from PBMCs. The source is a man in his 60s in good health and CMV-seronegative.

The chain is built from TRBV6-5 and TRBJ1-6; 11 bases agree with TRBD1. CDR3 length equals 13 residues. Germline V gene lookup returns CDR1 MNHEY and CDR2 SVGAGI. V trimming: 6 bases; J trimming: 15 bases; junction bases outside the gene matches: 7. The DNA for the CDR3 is TGTGCCAGCAGCGGGACAGGGGGTTTTCACCTCCACTTT. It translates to CASSGTGGFHLHF.

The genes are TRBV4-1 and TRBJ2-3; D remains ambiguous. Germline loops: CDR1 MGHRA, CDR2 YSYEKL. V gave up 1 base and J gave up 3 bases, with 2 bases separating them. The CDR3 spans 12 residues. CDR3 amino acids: CASSQVTDTQYF. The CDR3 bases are TGCGCCAGCAGCCAAGTAACAGATACGCAGTATTTT.

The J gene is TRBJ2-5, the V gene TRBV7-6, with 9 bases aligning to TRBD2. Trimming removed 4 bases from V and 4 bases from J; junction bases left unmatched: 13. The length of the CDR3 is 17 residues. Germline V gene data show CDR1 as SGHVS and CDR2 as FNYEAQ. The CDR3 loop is CASSSRTISGGTETQYF. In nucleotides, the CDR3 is TGTGCCAGCAGCTCCCGGACGATTAGCGGGGGAACAGAGACCCAGTACTTC. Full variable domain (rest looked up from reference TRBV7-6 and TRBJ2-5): GAGVSQSPRYKVTKRGQDVALRCDPISGHVSLYWYRQALGQGPEFLTYFNYEAQQDKSGLPNDRFSAERPEGSISTLTIQRTEQRDSAMYRCASSSRTISGGTETQYFGPGTRLLVL.

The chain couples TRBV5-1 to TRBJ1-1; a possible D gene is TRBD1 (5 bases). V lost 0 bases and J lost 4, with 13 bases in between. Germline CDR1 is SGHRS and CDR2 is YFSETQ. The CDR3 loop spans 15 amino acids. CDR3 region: CASSLEGIGSTEAFF. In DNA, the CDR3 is TGCGCCAGCAGCTTGGAGGGGATCGGTAGCACTGAAGCTTTCTTT.

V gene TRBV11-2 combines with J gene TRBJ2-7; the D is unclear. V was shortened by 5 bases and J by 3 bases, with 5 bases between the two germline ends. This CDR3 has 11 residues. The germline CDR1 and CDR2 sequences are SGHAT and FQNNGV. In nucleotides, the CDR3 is TGTGCCAGCAGCCAGGTCTACGAGCAGTACTTC. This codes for CASSQVYEQYF.

The CDR3 here is CAWSVQNTGELFF. The CDR3 DNA sequence: TGTGCCTGGAGTGTACAGAACACCGGGGAGCTGTTTTTT. This chain uses TRBV30 with TRBJ2-2; D is unresolved. The CDR3 loop spans 13 amino acids. V was clipped by 0 bases and J by 1 base, with 3 bases between them. Germline CDR1 and CDR2: GTSNPN and SVGIG (reference sequence).

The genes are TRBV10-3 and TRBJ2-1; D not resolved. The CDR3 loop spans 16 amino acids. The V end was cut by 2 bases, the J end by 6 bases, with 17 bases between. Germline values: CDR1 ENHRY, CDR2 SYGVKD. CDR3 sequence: CAISEGGSRTANEQFF. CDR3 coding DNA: TGTGCCATCAGTGAGGGTGGTAGCAGGACGGCCAATGAGCAGTTCTTC.

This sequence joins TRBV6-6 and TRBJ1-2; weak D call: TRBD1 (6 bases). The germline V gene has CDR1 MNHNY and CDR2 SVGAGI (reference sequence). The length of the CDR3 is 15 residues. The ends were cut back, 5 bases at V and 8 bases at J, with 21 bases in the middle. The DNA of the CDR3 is TGTGCCAGCAGTACCCGTAGGGGGAAAGTGTTAGGCTACACCTTC. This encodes CASSTRRGKVLGYTF.

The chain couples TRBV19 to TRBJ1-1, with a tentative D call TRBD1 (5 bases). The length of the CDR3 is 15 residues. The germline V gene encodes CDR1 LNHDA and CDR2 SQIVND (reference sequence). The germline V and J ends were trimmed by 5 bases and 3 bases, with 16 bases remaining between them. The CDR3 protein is CASSRRDDGDTEAFF. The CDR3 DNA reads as TGTGCCAGTAGTCGGCGGGACGATGGGGACACTGAAGCTTTCTTT.

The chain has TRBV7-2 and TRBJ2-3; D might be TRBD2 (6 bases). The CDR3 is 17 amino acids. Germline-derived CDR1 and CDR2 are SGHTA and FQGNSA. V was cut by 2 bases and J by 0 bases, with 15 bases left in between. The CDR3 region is CASSLWGGVASTDTQYF. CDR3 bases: TGTGCCAGCAGCTTATGGGGCGGGGTAGCGAGCACAGATACGCAGTATTTT.

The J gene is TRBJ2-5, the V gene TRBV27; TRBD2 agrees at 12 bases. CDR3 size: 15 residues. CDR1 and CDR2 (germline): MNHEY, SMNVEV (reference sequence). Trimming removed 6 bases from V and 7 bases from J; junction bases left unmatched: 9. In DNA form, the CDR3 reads TGTGCCAGCAGACCAGGACTAGCGGGGCTAGGGACCCAGTACTTC. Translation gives CASRPGLAGLGTQYF.

This CDR3 is CASSLWLGGRGPLNTEAFF. CDR3 bases: TGTGCCAGCAGCTTATGGTTGGGCGGGAGGGGACCCCTGAACACTGAAGCTTTCTTT. This chain links TRBV5-7 with TRBJ1-1; tentatively, D is TRBD1 (5 bases). TRBV5-7 has ORF status, its function being uncertain. V gave up 2 bases and J gave up 0 bases, with 23 bases separating them. The CDR3 runs to 19 residues.

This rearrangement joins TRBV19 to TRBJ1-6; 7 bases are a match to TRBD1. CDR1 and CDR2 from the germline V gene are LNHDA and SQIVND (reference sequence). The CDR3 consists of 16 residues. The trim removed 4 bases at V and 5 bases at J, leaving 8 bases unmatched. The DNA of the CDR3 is TGTGCCAGTAGTACACCCTCAACAGGGGATAATTCACCCCTCCACTTT. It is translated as CASSTPSTGDNSPLHF.

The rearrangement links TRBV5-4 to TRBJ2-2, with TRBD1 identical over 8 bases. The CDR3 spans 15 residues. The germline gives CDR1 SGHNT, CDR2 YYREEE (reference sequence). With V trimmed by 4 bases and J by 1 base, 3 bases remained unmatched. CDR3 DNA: TGTGCCAGCAGCGTACAGGGGGGGAACACCGGGGAGCTGTTTTTT. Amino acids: CASSVQGGNTGELFF.

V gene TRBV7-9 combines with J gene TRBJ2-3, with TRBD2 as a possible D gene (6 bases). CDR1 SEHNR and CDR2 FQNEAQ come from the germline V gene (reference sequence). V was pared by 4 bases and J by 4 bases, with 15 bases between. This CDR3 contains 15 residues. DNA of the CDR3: TGTGCCAGCAGCTCCCAAGCGGGTCCCGCAGATACGCAGTATTTT. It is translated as CASSSQAGPADTQYF.

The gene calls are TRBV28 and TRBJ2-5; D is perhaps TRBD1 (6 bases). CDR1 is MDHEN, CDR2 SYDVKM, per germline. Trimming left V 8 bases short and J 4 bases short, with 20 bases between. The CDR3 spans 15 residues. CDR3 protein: CASGGLGARGETQYF. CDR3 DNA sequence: TGTGCCAGCGGTGGTTTGGGGGCGAGGGGAGAGACCCAGTACTTC.

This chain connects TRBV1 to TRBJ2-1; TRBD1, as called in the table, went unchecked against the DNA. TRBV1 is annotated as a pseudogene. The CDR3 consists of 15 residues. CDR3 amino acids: CTRSINRAPYNEQFF. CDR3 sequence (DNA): TGCACCAGATCCATCAACAGGGCCCCCTACAATGAGCAGTTCTTC.

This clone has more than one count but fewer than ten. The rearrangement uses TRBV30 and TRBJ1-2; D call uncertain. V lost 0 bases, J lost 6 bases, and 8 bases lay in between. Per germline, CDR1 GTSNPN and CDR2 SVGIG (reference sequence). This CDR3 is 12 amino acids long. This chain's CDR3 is CAWSVLGDGYTF. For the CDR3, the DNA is TGTGCCTGGAGTGTACTCGGGGATGGCTACACCTTC. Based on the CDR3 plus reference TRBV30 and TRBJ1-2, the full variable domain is SQTIHQWPATLVQPVGSPLSLECTVEGTSNPNLYWYRQAAGRGLQLLFYSVGIGQISSEVPQNLSASRPQDRQFILSSKKLLLSDSGFYLCAWSVLGDGYTFGSGTRLTVV.

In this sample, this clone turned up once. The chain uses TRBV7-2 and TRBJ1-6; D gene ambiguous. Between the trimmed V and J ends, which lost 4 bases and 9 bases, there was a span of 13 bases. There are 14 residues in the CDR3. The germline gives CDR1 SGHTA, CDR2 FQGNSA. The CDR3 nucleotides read TGTGCCAGCAGCTCCCGGGTCATCGGTTCACCCCTCCACTTT. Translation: CASSSRVIGSPLHF. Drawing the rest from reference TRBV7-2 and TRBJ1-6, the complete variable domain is GAGVSQSPSNKVTEKGKDVELRCDPISGHTALYWYRQSLGQGLEFLIYFQGNSAPDKSGLPSDRFSAERTGGSVSTLTIQRTQQEDSAVYLCASSSRVIGSPLHFGNGTRLTVT.

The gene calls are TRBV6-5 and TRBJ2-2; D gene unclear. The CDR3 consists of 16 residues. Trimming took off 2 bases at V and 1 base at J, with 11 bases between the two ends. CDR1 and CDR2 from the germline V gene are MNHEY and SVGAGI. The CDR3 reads CASSYENRLNTGELFF. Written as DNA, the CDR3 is TGTGCCAGCAGTTACGAGAACAGACTGAACACCGGGGAGCTGTTTTTT.

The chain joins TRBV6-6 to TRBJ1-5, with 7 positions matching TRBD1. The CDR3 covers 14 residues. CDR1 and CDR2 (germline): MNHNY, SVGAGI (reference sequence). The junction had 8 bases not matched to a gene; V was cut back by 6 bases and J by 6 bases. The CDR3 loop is CASSKDRNTQPQHF. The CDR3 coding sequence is TGTGCCAGCAGCAAGGACAGGAACACTCAGCCCCAGCATTTT.

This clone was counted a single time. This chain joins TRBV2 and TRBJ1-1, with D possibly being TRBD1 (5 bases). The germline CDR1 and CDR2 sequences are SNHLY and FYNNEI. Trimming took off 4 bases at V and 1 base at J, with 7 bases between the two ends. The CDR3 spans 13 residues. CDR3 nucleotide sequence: TGTGCCAGCAGTGTGGGGCAGAACACTGAAGCTTTCTTT. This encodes CASSVGQNTEAFF.